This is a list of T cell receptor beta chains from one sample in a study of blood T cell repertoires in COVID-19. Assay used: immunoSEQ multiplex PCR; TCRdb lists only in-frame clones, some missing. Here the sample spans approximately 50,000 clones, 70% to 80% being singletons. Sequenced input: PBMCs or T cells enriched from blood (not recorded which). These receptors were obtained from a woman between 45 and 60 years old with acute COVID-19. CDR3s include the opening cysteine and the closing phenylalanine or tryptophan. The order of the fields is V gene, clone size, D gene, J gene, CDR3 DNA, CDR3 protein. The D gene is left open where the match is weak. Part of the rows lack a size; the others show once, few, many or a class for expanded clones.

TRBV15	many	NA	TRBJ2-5	TGTGCCACCAGCAGAGATGGAGCCCGATACCAAGAGACCCAGTACTTC	CATSRDGARYQETQYF
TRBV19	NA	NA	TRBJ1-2	TGTGCCAGTACCTCGACACAGGGAAGTCCCGTCTATGGCTACACCTTC	CASTSTQGSPVYGYTF
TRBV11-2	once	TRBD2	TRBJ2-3	TGTGCCAGCAGCTTAGCGCGACTAGCGGGGGCTCTAACAGATACGCAGTATTTT	CASSLARLAGALTDTQYF
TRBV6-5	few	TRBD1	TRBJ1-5	TGTGCCAGCAGTACGACAGGGATTAGCAATCAGCCCCAGCATTTT	CASSTTGISNQPQHF
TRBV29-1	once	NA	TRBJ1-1	TGCAGCGTTGTTGGGGCAAAGGCTTTCTTT	CSVVGAKAFF
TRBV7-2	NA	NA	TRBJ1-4	TGTGCCAGCACAACCCAGGGTGGACCCGGTGAAAAACTGTTTTTT	CASTTQGGPGEKLFF
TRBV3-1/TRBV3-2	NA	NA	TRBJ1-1	TGTGCCAGCAGCCCCCCGGGGGACACTGAAGCTTTCTTT	CASSPPGDTEAFF
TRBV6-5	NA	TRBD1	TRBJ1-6	TGTGCCAGCACCCGACAGGGGGCAAGTTCACCCCTCCACTTT	CASTRQGASSPLHF
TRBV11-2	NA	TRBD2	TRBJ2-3	TGTGCCAGCAGCTTTGGCGGGGGGCTGGCAGATACGCAGTATTTT	CASSFGGGLADTQYF
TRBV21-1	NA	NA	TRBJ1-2	TGTGCCAGCAGCAAGGAAGAGCCCGCGGGGGGCTACACCTTC	CASSKEEPAGGYTF
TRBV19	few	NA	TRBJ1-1	TGTGCCAGTAGATTTCAGGGTATGAACACTGAAGCTTTCTTT	CASRFQGMNTEAFF
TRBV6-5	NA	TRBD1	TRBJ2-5	TGTGCCAGCAGTTACAGGACAGGGGAGACCCAGTACTTC	CASSYRTGETQYF
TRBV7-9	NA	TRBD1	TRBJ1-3	TGTGCCAGCAGCTTATCGGGACAGGGATACACCATATATTTT	CASSLSGQGYTIYF
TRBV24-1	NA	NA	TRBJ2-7	TGTGCCACCAGTGTACGGGACACCAGAATCTTCTACGAGCAGTACTTC	CATSVRDTRIFYEQYF
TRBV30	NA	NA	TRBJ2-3	TGTGCCTGGGCCTCCCCGGGGGGCCGGGATACGCAGTATTTT	CAWASPGGRDTQYF
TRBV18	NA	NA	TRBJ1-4	TGTGCCAGCTCCGAAGGACTGACATATAATGAAAAACTGTTTTTT	CASSEGLTYNEKLFF
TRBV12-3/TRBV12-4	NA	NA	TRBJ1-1	TGTGCCAGCAGTCGACACTCTGAAGCTTTCTTT	CASSRHSEAFF
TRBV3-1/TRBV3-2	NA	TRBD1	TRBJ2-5	TGTGCCAGCAGCCAAAGGCACAGGGGACAGACCCAGTACTTC	CASSQRHRGQTQYF
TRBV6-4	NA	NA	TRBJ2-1	TGTGCCAGCAGTGTTTTTTGGGGGGGCCAGAATGAGCAGTTCTTC	CASSVFWGGQNEQFF
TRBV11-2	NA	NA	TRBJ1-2	TGTGCCAGCAGCTTGCAGGGGAATGGCTACACCTTC	CASSLQGNGYTF
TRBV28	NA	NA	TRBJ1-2	TGTGCCAGCAGTGGGGACATCTATGGCTACACCTTC	CASSGDIYGYTF
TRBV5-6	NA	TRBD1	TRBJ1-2	TGTGCCAGCAGCTTGGATCAGGGGGATGGCTACACCTTC	CASSLDQGDGYTF
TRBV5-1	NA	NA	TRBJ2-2	TGCGCCAGCAGCTTGCAGGATGGGACCGGGGAGCTGTTTTTT	CASSLQDGTGELFF
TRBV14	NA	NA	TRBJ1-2	TGTGCCAGCAGCCCCGGGACAAACTATGGCTACACCTTC	CASSPGTNYGYTF
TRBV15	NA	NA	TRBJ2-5	TGTGCCACCAGCAAAAGGGGTTTCCAAGAGACCCAGTACTTC	CATSKRGFQETQYF
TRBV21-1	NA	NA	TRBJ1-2	TGTGCCAGCAGCAAAGTAAAGGGAGCTAACTATGGCTACACCTTC	CASSKVKGANYGYTF
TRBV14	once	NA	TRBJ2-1	TGTGCCAGCAGCCAAAACCGGGGGAATGAGCAGTTCTTC	CASSQNRGNEQFF
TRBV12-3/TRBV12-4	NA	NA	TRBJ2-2	TGTGCCAGCAGTGAGGCGGCAGGGGAGCTGTTTTTT	CASSEAAGELFF
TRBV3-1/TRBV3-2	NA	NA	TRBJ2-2	TGTGCCAGCAGCCAAGATCAGTGGCAGGGGCCCGGGGAGCTGTTTTTT	CASSQDQWQGPGELFF
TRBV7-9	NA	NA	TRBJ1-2	TGTGCCAGCAGCTTCGAGACAGCCAACACTAACTATGGCTACACCTTC	CASSFETANTNYGYTF
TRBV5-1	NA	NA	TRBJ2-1	TGCGCCAGCAGCTTTCAGTCCAGCTACAATGAGCAGTTCTTC	CASSFQSSYNEQFF
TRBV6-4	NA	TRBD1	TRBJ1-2	TGTGCCAGCAGTGAAATGGACAGGGGGCCATACACCTTC	CASSEMDRGPYTF
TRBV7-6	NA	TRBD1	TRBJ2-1	TGTGCCAGCAGCTTTACCGGGACAGGGAGGAATGAGCAGTTCTTC	CASSFTGTGRNEQFF
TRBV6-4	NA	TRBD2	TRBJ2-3	TGTGCCAGCAGTGACCGTCCTAGCGGGGCGGTAGATACGCAGTATTTT	CASSDRPSGAVDTQYF
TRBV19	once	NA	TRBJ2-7	TGTGCCAGTAGTATCGGGGTAGGCCCTGAGCAGTACTTC	CASSIGVGPEQYF
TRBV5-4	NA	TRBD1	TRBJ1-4	TGTGCCAGCAGCTTGGGCGGAGGGGGCGGTGAAAAACTGTTTTTT	CASSLGGGGGEKLFF
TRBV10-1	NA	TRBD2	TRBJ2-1	TGCGCCAGCAGTAATCGGACTAGCGGGCACAATGAGCAGTTCTTC	CASSNRTSGHNEQFF